Shown below are 16 T cell receptor beta chains from a single sample sequenced in a study of blood T cell dynamics during melanoma immunotherapy. Time point: pre-treatment baseline. Only in-frame clones appear in the TCRdb table, and some are missing; sequencing was by immunoSEQ multiplex PCR. The sample includes around 15,000 clones, 85% of them seen just once. Material: blood, obtained from a patient treated with checkpoint blockade. These receptors were taken from a human donor with melanoma.

This clone was seen a few times. The chain combines TRBV30 with TRBJ1-3; TRBD1 is a possible D gene (6 bases). The CDR3 runs to 13 residues. Germline V CDR1 and CDR2: GTSNPN, SVGIG (reference sequence). V dropped 1 base and J dropped 8 bases, with 12 bases sitting between them. Here the CDR3 DNA reads TGTGCCTGGAGTGCAGGGGCGGCACACACCATATATTTT. Translated: CAWSAGAAHTIYF.

V usage is TRBV11-2 and J usage is TRBJ2-7; D gene ambiguous. Per the germline V gene, CDR1 is SGHAT and CDR2 is FQNNGV. V dropped 1 base and J dropped 3 bases, with 4 bases sitting between them. The CDR3 is made up of 12 amino acids. DNA of the CDR3: TGTGCCAGCAGCTTAGTACGCTACGAGCAGTACTTC. Amino acid sequence: CASSLVRYEQYF.

V and J are TRBV5-1 and TRBJ2-7, with 7 bases matching TRBD1. J gave up 5 bases and V 0 bases, and 8 bases lay outside the gene matches. The CDR3 is 15 amino acids. Germline V lookup: CDR1 SGHRS, CDR2 YFSETQ. CDR3 bases: TGCGCCAGCAGCTTGGTGACAGGGCGGGCCCACGAGCAGTACTTC. Protein sequence: CASSLVTGRAHEQYF.

The rearrangement links TRBV27 to TRBJ2-1; the D call may be TRBD1 or TRBD2 (5 bases each). The V gene lost 3 bases and the J gene lost 0 bases, with 6 bases spanning the gap. Germline V gene data show CDR1 as MNHEY and CDR2 as SMNVEV (reference sequence). This CDR3 has 14 amino acids. The DNA of the CDR3 is TGTGCCAGCAGTTTGAGGGGCTCCTACAATGAGCAGTTCTTC. Protein: CASSLRGSYNEQFF.

This chain connects TRBV11-2 to TRBJ2-7, with D perhaps assigned TRBD1 or TRBD2 (5 bases each). V was cut by 1 base and J by 7 bases, with 17 bases left in between. The CDR3 is made up of 15 amino acids. Germline V gene sequence: CDR1 SGHAT, CDR2 FQNNGV. The CDR3 nucleotides are TGTGCCAGCAGCTTAGCGGCAGGGACCCTCTGGGAGCAGTACTTC. It yields the protein CASSLAAGTLWEQYF.

The CDR3: CASSLARSSYNEQFF. The CDR3 DNA reads TGCGCCAGCAGCTTGGCCCGAAGCTCCTACAATGAGCAGTTCTTC. The J gene is TRBJ2-1, the V gene TRBV5-1; unclear D gene. CDR3 length: 15 residues. Germline V gene data show CDR1 as SGHRS and CDR2 as YFSETQ. V was pared by 0 bases and J by 0 bases, with 7 bases between. The whole variable domain, remainder taken from reference TRBV5-1 and TRBJ2-1, is KAGVTQTPRYLIKTRGQQVTLSCSPISGHRSVSWYQQTPGQGLQFLFEYFSETQRNKGNFPGRFSGRQFSNSRSEMNVSTLELGDSALYLCASSLARSSYNEQFFGPGTRLTVL.

This clone was seen a handful of times. The chain combines TRBV4-3 with TRBJ1-2; tentatively, D is TRBD1 (6 bases). Germline lookup yields CDR1 LGHNA and CDR2 YSLEER. The V end lost 5 bases, the J end lost 4 bases, and 8 bases lay between the germline ends. The CDR3 is 12 residues long. The DNA for the CDR3 is TGCGCCAGCAGCGGACAGAGCTATGGCTACACCTTC. Its protein is CASSGQSYGYTF.

This clone was detected only once. The J gene is TRBJ2-2, the V gene TRBV10-3, with D perhaps matching TRBD1 (5 bases). The CDR3 spans 16 residues. The ends were cut back, 0 bases at V and 0 bases at J, with 8 bases in the middle. The germline gives CDR1 ENHRY, CDR2 SYGVKD. CDR3 amino acids: CAISESQGANTGELFF. The CDR3, as DNA: TGTGCCATCAGTGAGTCTCAGGGCGCGAACACCGGGGAGCTGTTTTTT.

This clone was seen once. The chain recombines TRBV6-5 with TRBJ2-2; 8 positions agree with TRBD1. CDR1 is MNHEY and CDR2 is SVGAGI in the germline V gene. The CDR3 runs 15 residues. The trim removed 7 bases at V and 4 bases at J, leaving 8 bases unmatched. The CDR3 here is CASKRQGMATGELFF. In DNA form, the CDR3 reads TGTGCCAGCAAGCGACAGGGGATGGCCACCGGGGAGCTGTTTTTT.

The CDR3 DNA reads TGTGCCAGCAGCTTAGTAGGGGGCAGTGAGACCCAGTACTTC. It yields the protein CASSLVGGSETQYF. The J gene is TRBJ2-5, the V gene TRBV7-3, with TRBD1 matching over 7 bases. The CDR3 contains 14 residues. V was clipped by 2 bases and J by 5 bases; unmatched bases: 5. From germline, CDR1 is SGHTA and CDR2 FQGTGA.

The gene calls are TRBV11-2 and TRBJ1-4; D ambiguous. The ends were cut back, 5 bases at V and 6 bases at J, with 16 bases in the middle. CDR1 is SGHAT, CDR2 FQNNGV, per germline. The CDR3 totals 15 residues. The CDR3 DNA sequence: TGTGCCAGCAGCCAGAACCGGGCGGCGGATGAAAAACTGTTTTTT. This codes for CASSQNRAADEKLFF.

V and J are TRBV10-3 and TRBJ2-4; D gene uncertain. Trimming took off 0 bases at V and 0 bases at J, with 9 bases between the two ends. The germline gives CDR1 ENHRY, CDR2 SYGVKD. The CDR3 covers 16 residues. CDR3 protein: CAISESGFLAKNIQYF. CDR3 bases: TGTGCCATCAGTGAGTCTGGCTTCCTAGCCAAAAACATTCAGTACTTC.

The rearrangement links TRBV15 to TRBJ2-7; 11 bases align to TRBD2. The CDR3 runs to 17 residues. CDR1 and CDR2 from the germline V gene are LNHNV and YYDKDF (reference sequence). V lost 0 bases to trimming and J lost 0 bases; unmatched junction nucleotides: 4. CDR3 coding DNA: TGTGCCACCAGCAGAGAACTAGCGGGGGCCAACTCCTACGAGCAGTACTTC. As protein: CATSRELAGANSYEQYF.

In the case of this clone: An end of the junction differs from the germline gene, which may be a read error. Additional DNA sequences in this sample encode the identical CDR3. The chain couples TRBV19 to TRBJ2-7; D may be TRBD2 (6 bases). Germline V gene sequence: CDR1 LNHDA, CDR2 SQIVND (reference sequence). CDR3 length equals 14 residues. Here the CDR3 reads CASSIVLASYEQYF. The CDR3 nucleotides read TGTGCCAGTAGTATAGTACTAGCCTCCTATGAGCAGTACTTC. Full variable domain (outside the CDR3, taken from reference TRBV19 and TRBJ2-7): DGGITQSPKYLFRKEGQNVTLSCEQNLNHDAMYWYRQDPGQGLRLIYYSQIVNDFQKGDIAEGYSVSREKKESFPLTVTSAQKNPTAFYLCASSIVLASYEQYFGPGTRLTVT.

The V gene is TRBV5-1, the J gene TRBJ2-1, with TRBD1 matching 8 bases. From germline, CDR1 is SGHRS and CDR2 YFSETQ. The CDR3 length is 15 residues. The ends lost 4 bases at V and 2 bases at J; junction bases unmatched: 5. CDR3 amino acids: CASSPTGATYNEQFF. CDR3 nucleotide sequence: TGCGCCAGCAGCCCGACAGGGGCGACCTACAATGAGCAGTTCTTC.

The chain combines TRBV2 with TRBJ1-4; TRBD1 matches 8 bases. CDR1 SNHLY and CDR2 FYNNEI come from the germline V gene. V was pared by 6 bases and J by 0 bases, with 9 bases of the junction left unmatched. The CDR3 totals 17 residues. The DNA for the CDR3 is TGTGCCAGCAGCACTCCCAGGGGGCATGCAACTAATGAAAAACTGTTTTTT. As protein: CASSTPRGHATNEKLFF.